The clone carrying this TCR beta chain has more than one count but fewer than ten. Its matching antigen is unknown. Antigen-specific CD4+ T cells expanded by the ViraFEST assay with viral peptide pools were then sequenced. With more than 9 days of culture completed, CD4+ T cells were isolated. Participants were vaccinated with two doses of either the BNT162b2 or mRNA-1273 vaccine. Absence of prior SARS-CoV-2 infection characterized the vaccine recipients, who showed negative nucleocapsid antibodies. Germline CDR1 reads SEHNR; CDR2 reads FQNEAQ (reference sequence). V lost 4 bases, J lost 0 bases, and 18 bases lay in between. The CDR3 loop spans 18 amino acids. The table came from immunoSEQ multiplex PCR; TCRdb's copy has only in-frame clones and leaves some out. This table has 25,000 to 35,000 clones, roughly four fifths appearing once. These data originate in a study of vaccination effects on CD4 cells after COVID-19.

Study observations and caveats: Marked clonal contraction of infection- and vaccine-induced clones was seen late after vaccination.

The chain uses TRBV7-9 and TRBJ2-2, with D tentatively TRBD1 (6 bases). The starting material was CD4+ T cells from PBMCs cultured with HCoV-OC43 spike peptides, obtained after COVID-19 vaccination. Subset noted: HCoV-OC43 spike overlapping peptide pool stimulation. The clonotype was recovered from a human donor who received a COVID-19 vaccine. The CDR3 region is CASSWYSGTHANTGELFF. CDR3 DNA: TGTGCCAGCAGCTGGTATTCCGGGACACACGCGAACACCGGGGAGCTGTTTTTT. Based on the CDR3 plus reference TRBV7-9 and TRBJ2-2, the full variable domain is DTGVSQNPRHKITKRGQNVTFRCDPISEHNRLYWYRQTLGQGPEFLTYFQNEAQLEKSRLLSDRFSAERPKGSFSTLEIQRTEQGDSAMYLCASSWYSGTHANTGELFFGEGSRLTVL.